The rows below give T cell receptor beta chains drawn from one sample of a study of blood T cell repertoires in COVID-19. The table came from immunoSEQ multiplex PCR; TCRdb's copy has only in-frame clones and leaves some out. The profile shows around 250,000 clones, 85% of them singletons. Sequencing was carried out using PBMCs or T cells enriched from blood (not recorded which). The receptor source for this set is a woman aged 45-60 years who had been exposed to COVID-19. Each CDR3 is given with its conserved first and last residue. A D gene is named only where the DNA matches it firmly. Clone size appears in some rows only: once, few, many, or a class for an expanded clone.

len,j_gene,v_gene,abundance,d_gene,CDR3aa,CDR3nt
12,TRBJ2-3,TRBV28,NA,TRBD2,CASSSGGDTQYF,TGTGCCAGCAGTTCCGGGGGGGATACGCAGTATTTT
15,TRBJ1-1,TRBV27,NA,NA,CASSPTTGVSSEAFF,TGTGCCAGCAGTCCCACGACAGGAGTCTCTTCTGAAGCTTTCTTT
17,TRBJ1-3,TRBV29-1,few,TRBD1,CSARVPLAQGAGNTIYF,TGCAGCGCCAGGGTTCCTCTGGCGCAGGGGGCTGGAAACACCATATATTTT
17,TRBJ2-3,TRBV7-2,NA,NA,CASSFGTGHSITDTQYF,TGTGCCAGCAGCTTCGGTACGGGACACTCTATCACAGATACGCAGTATTTT
13,TRBJ1-1,TRBV18,NA,NA,CASLQQMNTEAFF,TGTGCCAGCCTACAGCAGATGAACACTGAAGCTTTCTTT
14,TRBJ1-1,TRBV6-5,NA,NA,CASRQQDLNTEAFF,TGTGCCAGCAGGCAACAGGATCTGAACACTGAAGCTTTCTTT
19,TRBJ1-1,TRBV5-1,NA,TRBD1,CASSRPTTGQTLTSTEAFF,TGCGCCAGCAGCCGCCCCACGACAGGGCAGACTTTAACATCCACTGAAGCTTTCTTT
13,TRBJ1-6,TRBV19,NA,NA,CASSIAESSALHF,TGTGCCAGTAGTATAGCTGAATCCTCGGCCCTCCACTTT
12,TRBJ1-4,TRBV4-1,NA,NA,CASSPSNEKLFF,TGCGCCAGCAGCCCATCTAATGAAAAACTGTTTTTT
15,TRBJ1-5,TRBV6-1,NA,NA,CASSDRRAGNQPQHF,TGTGCCAGCAGTGACCGGAGAGCGGGCAATCAGCCCCAGCATTTT
14,TRBJ2-1,TRBV20-1,NA,NA,CSASLQAGYNEQFF,TGCAGTGCTAGTCTCCAGGCTGGGTACAATGAGCAGTTCTTC
14,TRBJ1-1,TRBV5-1,NA,NA,CASSLAQMNTEAFF,TGCGCCAGCAGCTTGGCCCAGATGAACACTGAAGCTTTCTTT
14,TRBJ1-2,TRBV7-8,few,NA,CASSYRDTLHGYTF,TGTGCCAGCAGCTACCGGGACACACTCCATGGCTACACCTTC
13,TRBJ2-7,TRBV7-2,few,NA,CASSLLLAYEQYF,TGTGCCAGCAGCTTATTACTAGCCTACGAGCAGTACTTC
12,TRBJ1-2,TRBV27,NA,NA,CASSSGDYGYTF,TGTGCCAGCAGTAGCGGGGACTATGGCTACACCTTC
15,TRBJ1-1,TRBV6-5,NA,NA,CASSPQGGGGTEAFF,TGTGCCAGCAGTCCCCAAGGCGGGGGGGGGACTGAAGCTTTCTTT
17,TRBJ2-3,TRBV2,NA,TRBD2,CASSEDGSGGATDTQYF,TGTGCCAGCAGTGAAGATGGGAGCGGGGGGGCCACGGATACGCAGTATTTT
14,TRBJ1-1,TRBV4-3,NA,NA,CASSQVVGGTEAFF,TGCGCCAGCAGCCAAGTGGTCGGGGGGACTGAAGCTTTCTTT
13,TRBJ2-1,TRBV5-4,NA,NA,CASSFGVSNEQFF,TGTGCCAGCAGCTTTGGAGTCAGTAATGAGCAGTTCTTC
15,TRBJ1-3,TRBV4-1,NA,NA,CASSQPGTKGNTIYF,TGCGCCAGCAGCCAACCTGGGACAAAAGGAAACACCATATATTTT
16,TRBJ1-1,TRBV21-1,NA,NA,CASSKVRSRKNTEAFF,TGTGCCAGCAGCAAAGTACGGAGTCGAAAAAACACTGAAGCTTTCTTT
14,TRBJ1-1,TRBV5-1,once,TRBD1,CASSLGQGLAEAFF,TGCGCCAGCAGCTTGGGACAGGGTCTGGCTGAAGCTTTCTTT
15,TRBJ2-1,TRBV15,NA,TRBD2,CATSWTGGGKNEQFF,TGTGCCACCAGCTGGACGGGGGGGGGCAAGAATGAGCAGTTCTTC
16,TRBJ1-4,TRBV5-1,few,NA,CASSRGDFGINEKLFF,TGCGCCAGCAGCCGGGGGGATTTTGGGATTAATGAAAAACTGTTTTTT
18,TRBJ2-1,TRBV29-1,NA,TRBD2,CSVVGLAGGHASYNEQFF,TGCAGCGTTGTGGGACTAGCGGGGGGGCATGCCTCCTACAATGAGCAGTTCTTC
14,TRBJ2-2,TRBV5-4,NA,TRBD2,CASGHSGRPGELFF,TGTGCCAGCGGGCATAGCGGGCGACCCGGGGAGCTGTTTTTT
14,TRBJ1-4,TRBV19,NA,TRBD1,CASHDRGGPEKLFF,TGTGCCAGTCATGACAGGGGTGGGCCTGAAAAACTGTTTTTT
14,TRBJ2-1,TRBV4-2,NA,NA,CATSKEESYNEQFF,TGTGCCACATCGAAGGAGGAGTCCTACAATGAGCAGTTCTTC
15,TRBJ1-2,TRBV7-2,once,TRBD1,CASSKIGTGGEGYTF,TGTGCCAGCAGCAAAATTGGGACAGGCGGTGAGGGCTACACCTTC
13,TRBJ2-7,TRBV9,NA,TRBD1,CASSAGQSYEQYF,TGTGCCAGCAGCGCGGGACAGTCCTACGAGCAGTACTTC
13,TRBJ1-5,TRBV10-2,NA,TRBD1,CASRRTGDEPQHF,TGCGCCAGCAGAAGAACAGGGGATGAGCCCCAGCATTTT
15,TRBJ2-3,TRBV3-1/TRBV3-2,NA,NA,CASSQVRGGRDTQYF,TGTGCCAGCAGCCAGGTTAGGGGGGGCCGAGATACGCAGTATTTT
16,TRBJ2-1,TRBV7-8,NA,TRBD1,CASSLRTGSSYNEQFF,TGTGCCAGCAGCTTAAGGACAGGGTCCTCCTACAATGAGCAGTTCTTC
14,TRBJ1-2,TRBV5-6,NA,NA,CASSLSDYAYGYTF,TGTGCCAGCAGCTTGTCTGACTACGCCTATGGCTACACCTTC
14,TRBJ1-6,TRBV27,NA,NA,CASSKLSNNSPLHF,TGTGCCAGCAGTAAACTCTCGAATAATTCACCCCTCCACTTT